These 15 T cell receptor beta chains were sequenced from one sample in a study of T-cell reconstitution after alpha-beta-depleted transplantation in children. The TCRbeta library was prepared with unique molecular identifiers. In TCRdb, the PCR reads were re-called with MiXCR into one record per CDR3 protein. Here the sample spans over 400,000 distinct CDR3 sequences, around an eighth being singletons. The source was PBMCs from the stem cell graft donor, collected from the stem cell graft. Source of these receptors: a human donor who donated a stem cell graft to a child with combined immunodeficiency.

The chain combines TRBV30 with TRBJ1-4, with a tentative D call TRBD1 (5 bases). The CDR3 is 13 amino acids. Germline V gene sequence: CDR1 GTSNPN, CDR2 SVGIG (reference sequence). This CDR3 reads CATTGTWREKLFF. CDR3 DNA: TGTGCTACAACCGGGACCTGGAGGGAAAAACTGTTTTTT.

This clonotype has more than one count but fewer than ten. The CDR3 loop is CASSLDRGPSDEQFF. CDR3 DNA: TGCGCCAGCAGCTTGGACAGGGGGCCAAGCGATGAGCAGTTCTTC. V usage is TRBV5-1 and J usage is TRBJ2-1; TRBD1 matches 9 bases. The CDR3 contains 15 residues. Germline V gene lookup returns CDR1 SGHRS and CDR2 YFSETQ. J lost 8 bases, V lost 0 bases, and 6 bases had no gene match.

The chain joins TRBV7-6 to TRBJ2-5; D tentatively reads TRBD1 or TRBD2 (5 bases each). Germline lookup yields CDR1 SGHVS and CDR2 FNYEAQ. Trimming shortened V by 5 bases and J by 4 bases, and 14 bases separated the two germline ends. The CDR3 sequence is 14 residues long. This chain's CDR3 is CASSRGRISETQYF. The CDR3 DNA reads as TGTGCCAGCAGCCGGGGACGTATCTCAGAGACCCAGTACTTC.

This clonotype occurred a few times. J is TRBJ2-6 and V is TRBV12-3 or TRBV12-4; 9 bases agree with TRBD1. The junction had 3 bases not matched to a gene; V was cut back by 0 bases and J by 0 bases. The CDR3 contains 18 residues. The CDR3 here is CASSLAGTGRSGANVLTF. CDR3 DNA: TGTGCCAGCAGTTTAGCCGGGACAGGGCGCTCTGGGGCCAACGTCCTGACTTTC.

This clonotype has just a few counts. V usage is TRBV12-3 or TRBV12-4 and J usage is TRBJ2-3; D not certain. The CDR3 extends over 14 amino acids. Trimming stripped 2 bases from V and 0 bases from J, with 6 bases between. CDR3 in DNA: TGTGCCAGCAGTTTACACAGAAGCACAGATACGCAGTATTTT. Amino acid sequence: CASSLHRSTDTQYF.

This clonotype was counted between two and nine times. The chain carries TRBV6-1 and TRBJ2-3, with TRBD2 matching over 9 bases. The CDR3 is made up of 16 amino acids. The ends lost 6 bases at V and 5 bases at J; junction bases unmatched: 12. The germline CDR1 and CDR2 sequences are MNHNS and SASEGT. The DNA for the CDR3 is TGTGCCAGCAGGGACTTCTCCATAGCGGGAGAAGATACGCAGTATTTT. Translating it yields CASRDFSIAGEDTQYF.

This clonotype was recorded a few times. The chain combines TRBV7-2 with TRBJ2-7, with D hard to call. Deletions cut 5 bases from V and 2 bases from J, with 16 bases between. From germline, CDR1 is SGHTA and CDR2 FQGNSA. The CDR3 loop spans 15 amino acids. The CDR3 sequence is CASSLRIGATYEQYF. CDR3 DNA sequence: TGTGCCAGCAGCCTGAGGATAGGCGCCACCTACGAGCAGTACTTC.

This clonotype was observed many times. The chain recombines TRBV10-3 with TRBJ2-7; D is undetermined. The CDR3 has 13 amino acids. The germline V gene encodes CDR1 ENHRY and CDR2 SYGVKD. Deletions cut 10 bases from V and 3 bases from J, with 16 bases between. CDR3 residues: CATAAGPFYEQYF. DNA for the CDR3: TGTGCCACGGCGGCCGGACCCTTCTACGAGCAGTACTTC.

This chain connects TRBV28 to TRBJ1-1; 7 bases align to TRBD1. The length of the CDR3 is 15 residues. The germline gives CDR1 MDHEN, CDR2 SYDVKM. Germline trimming cut 7 bases from V and 1 base from J; bases unmatched to any gene: 9. For the CDR3, the DNA is TGTGCCAGCACTTCCCTAGGGGGCAAGAACACTGAAGCTTTCTTT. Amino acids: CASTSLGGKNTEAFF. The entire variable domain, with the rest obtained from reference TRBV28 and TRBJ1-1, is as follows: DVKVTQSSRYLVKRTGEKVFLECVQDMDHENMFWYRQDPGLGLRLIYFSYDVKMKEKGDIPEGYSVSREKKERFSLILESASTNQTSMYLCASTSLGGKNTEAFFGQGTRLTVV.

This clonotype was seen only a few times. This chain joins TRBV7-2 and TRBJ2-7, with a possible D match to TRBD2 (6 bases). Germline V gene data show CDR1 as SGHTA and CDR2 as FQGNSA. This CDR3 contains 13 residues. Trimming took off 4 bases at V and 4 bases at J, with 11 bases between the two ends. The chain's CDR3 is CASSYRLVYEQYF. CDR3 coding DNA: TGTGCCAGCAGCTATAGACTAGTTTACGAGCAGTACTTC.

This clonotype came up a few times. V usage is TRBV6-1 and J usage is TRBJ2-1, with D perhaps matching TRBD2 (5 bases). There are 15 residues in the CDR3. In germline, CDR1 is MNHNS, CDR2 SASEGT. Trimming removed 1 base from V and 1 base from J, with 8 bases in between. CDR3 in DNA: TGTGCCAGCAGTGAAGAACTAGGATCCTACAATGAGCAGTTCTTC. It specifies CASSEELGSYNEQFF.

This chain uses TRBV6-2 or TRBV6-3 with TRBJ1-3; D gene ambiguous. Germline V gives CDR1 MNHEY, CDR2 SVGEGT. The CDR3 is 14 amino acids. Deletions cut 5 bases from V and 7 bases from J, with 15 bases between. CDR3 in DNA: TGTGCCAGCAGTCCCCGGGCGAGTTGGAACACCATATATTTT. Translated: CASSPRASWNTIYF.

This clonotype was counted many times. The rearrangement uses TRBV20-1 and TRBJ2-5; either TRBD1 or TRBD2 may supply D (7 bases each). Germline V lookup: CDR1 DFQATT, CDR2 SNEGSKA (reference sequence). There are 12 residues in the CDR3. V gave up 2 bases and J gave up 5 bases, with 9 bases separating them. CDR3 sequence reads: CSARQGGETQYF. Written as DNA, the CDR3 is TGCAGTGCTAGACAGGGGGGGGAGACCCAGTACTTC.

This clonotype was observed at least ten times. This chain uses TRBV24-1 with TRBJ1-1; D is undetermined. The length of the CDR3 is 13 residues. Germline loops: CDR1 KGHDR, CDR2 SFDVKD. Between the trimmed V and J ends, which lost 3 bases and 1 base, there was a span of 5 bases. The CDR3 DNA follows: TGTGCCACCAGTGATCGGGGGAACACTGAAGCTTTCTTT. It translates to CATSDRGNTEAFF.

This clonotype was picked up a small number of times. V usage is TRBV20-1 and J usage is TRBJ2-7; no reliable D call. The CDR3 runs 13 residues. Germline V gene lookup returns CDR1 DFQATT and CDR2 SNEGSKA (reference sequence). Trimming left V 0 bases short and J 2 bases short, with 8 bases between. CDR3 nucleotides: TGCAGTGCTAGAGACAGGCACACCTACGAGCAGTACTTC. It encodes CSARDRHTYEQYF.